A selection of T cell receptor beta chains follows, all from one sample in a study of blood T cells in healthy people across ages. Via MiXCR, TCRdb re-called the 5' RACE reads, giving one row per CDR3 protein. The profile covers 1.5 million to 2 million distinct CDR3 sequences, with 30% to 35% appearing a single time and around 11% taken by the ten largest. Sequencing input: blood. These receptors were collected from a woman in her twenties or thirties in good health. Each CDR3 is given with its conserved first and last residue. A D gene is named only where the DNA matches it firmly. Part of the rows lack a size; the others show once, few, many or a class for expanded clones.

d_gene	v_gene	abundance	j_gene	CDR3aa	CDR3nt
-	TRBV4-1	-	TRBJ1-1	CASSQDHGWSTEAFF	TGCGCCAGCAGCCAAGATCATGGGTGGTCCACTGAAGCTTTCTTT
-	TRBV20-1	-	TRBJ1-6	CSARTAQEIQSSYNSPLHF	TGCAGTGCTAGGACAGCCCAGGAGATCCAAAGCTCCTATAATTCACCCCTCCACTTT
-	TRBV2	-	TRBJ2-3	CASSRFPDTQYF	TGTGCCAGCAGTAGGTTCCCAGATACGCAGTATTTT
-	TRBV7-9	few	TRBJ2-2	CASSFPGGSGELFF	TGTGCCAGCAGCTTTCCAGGCGGGTCCGGGGAGCTGTTTTTT
TRBD2	TRBV20-1	few	TRBJ2-3	CSASRLAGGPGTDTQYF	TGCAGTGCTAGTCGGCTAGCGGGAGGGCCAGGCACAGATACGCAGTATTTT
-	TRBV20-1	-	TRBJ2-4	CSARAGYQNIQYF	TGCAGTGCTAGAGCCGGGTATCAAAACATTCAGTACTTC
-	TRBV9	-	TRBJ2-7	CASSISLWFLSYEQYF	TGTGCCAGCAGCATCTCCCTTTGGTTTCTCTCCTACGAGCAGTACTTC
-	TRBV9	-	TRBJ2-5	CASSVGAWETQYF	TGTGCCAGCAGCGTCGGGGCATGGGAGACCCAGTACTTC
-	TRBV27	-	TRBJ1-1	CAGSSSGTEAFF	TGTGCCGGCAGTTCGAGCGGCACTGAAGCTTTCTTT
-	TRBV6-6	-	TRBJ1-1	CACVRATNTEAFF	TGTGCCTGCGTCAGGGCCACCAACACTGAAGCTTTCTTT
TRBD1	TRBV20-1	few	TRBJ1-1	CSAPDRGFTEAFF	TGCAGTGCTCCGGACAGGGGTTTCACTGAAGCTTTCTTT
-	TRBV20-1	few	TRBJ1-2	CSDYRVDYGYTF	TGCAGTGATTACAGGGTCGACTATGGCTACACCTTC
-	TRBV20-1	-	TRBJ2-7	CSARVGTHSYEQYF	TGCAGTGCTAGAGTAGGGACCCACTCCTACGAGCAGTACTTC
-	TRBV27	-	TRBJ1-6	CASTFVTGQALHF	TGTGCCAGCACATTCGTGACCGGACAAGCCCTCCACTTT
TRBD1	TRBV5-1	once	TRBJ1-1	CASGSRTGVGEAFF	TGCGCCAGCGGCTCCAGGACAGGGGTAGGGGAAGCTTTCTTT
TRBD1	TRBV29-1	few	TRBJ1-1	CSVEIATGGTEAFF	TGCAGCGTTGAAATAGCGACAGGGGGGACTGAAGCTTTCTTT
TRBD1	TRBV7-2	-	TRBJ2-3	CASSLGGQGIPDTQYF	TGTGCCAGCAGCTTAGGAGGACAGGGAATCCCCGATACGCAGTATTTT
-	TRBV7-3	-	TRBJ1-6	CASANGGSSYNSPLHF	TGTGCCAGCGCAAACGGCGGGAGCTCCTATAATTCGCCCCTCCACTTT
-	TRBV12-3/TRBV12-4	few	TRBJ1-2	CASSGKQGPSYGYTF	TGTGCCAGCAGCGGCAAACAGGGCCCATCCTATGGCTACACCTTC
-	TRBV5-5	few	TRBJ2-7	CASRRDYEQYF	TGTGCCAGCAGGCGCGACTACGAGCAGTACTTC
-	TRBV6-5	few	TRBJ1-4	CASSSTRTAEKLFF	TGTGCCAGCAGTTCGACCCGGACAGCCGAAAAACTGTTTTTT
TRBD1	TRBV7-2	-	TRBJ1-1	CASSRIGQEGEAFF	TGTGCCAGCAGCCGAATCGGACAGGAAGGGGAAGCTTTCTTT
-	TRBV20-1	-	TRBJ2-5	CSAPFPETQYF	TGCAGTGCTCCCTTCCCAGAGACCCAGTACTTC
TRBD2	TRBV20-1	few	TRBJ2-3	CRASGSGYITDTQYF	TGCAGAGCTAGCGGGAGCGGGTATATCACAGATACGCAGTATTTT
TRBD2	TRBV6-1	-	TRBJ2-2	CASTTSGAGELFF	TGTGCCAGCACTACTAGCGGGGCCGGGGAGCTGTTTTTT
-	TRBV3-1	-	TRBJ2-2	CASSLITGLPGELFF	TGTGCCAGCAGCCTAATAACGGGACTCCCCGGGGAGCTGTTTTTT
TRBD1	TRBV5-1	-	TRBJ1-1	CASSRWDRGTEAFF	TGCGCCAGCAGCCGGTGGGACAGGGGCACTGAAGCTTTCTTT
TRBD2	TRBV7-2	many	TRBJ2-1	CASSHPGLDYNEQFF	TGTGCCAGCAGCCACCCGGGACTAGATTACAATGAGCAGTTCTTC
-	TRBV30	many	TRBJ2-3	CAWSGADTQYF	TGTGCCTGGAGTGGGGCAGATACGCAGTATTTT
TRBD2	TRBV28	-	TRBJ2-7	CASTVPGRAYEQYF	TGTGCCAGCACCGTCCCCGGGAGGGCATACGAGCAGTACTTC
-	TRBV7-8	few	TRBJ2-7	CASSLYQAVPYEQYF	TGTGCCAGCAGCTTGTATCAAGCAGTTCCCTACGAGCAGTACTTC
TRBD2	TRBV20-1	-	TRBJ2-3	CSARGLAGGLITDTQYF	TGCAGTGCTAGAGGTCTAGCGGGGGGGCTGATAACAGATACGCAGTATTTT
-	TRBV6-5	few	TRBJ2-7	CASSYGRAGYEQYF	TGTGCCAGCAGTTACGGTCGGGCCGGCTACGAGCAGTACTTC
TRBD2	TRBV6-1	-	TRBJ2-1	CATAGTSVGEQFF	TGTGCCACGGCCGGGACTAGCGTTGGTGAGCAGTTCTTC
-	TRBV5-5	-	TRBJ1-1	CASSLGSLLNTEAFF	TGTGCCAGCAGCTTGGGCAGCTTACTGAACACTGAAGCTTTCTTT
-	TRBV30	few	TRBJ2-3	CAWSEADTQYF	TGTGCCTGGAGTGAGGCAGATACGCAGTATTTT
-	TRBV5-1	few	TRBJ2-3	CASSLAPNTDTQYF	TGCGCCAGCAGCTTGGCTCCGAACACAGATACGCAGTATTTT
-	TRBV28	-	TRBJ2-1	CASSPRATYNEQFF	TGTGCCAGCAGCCCGCGGGCCACCTACAATGAGCAGTTCTTC
TRBD2	TRBV18	-	TRBJ2-7	CASSPPGLAGSSYEQYF	TGTGCCAGCTCACCCCCGGGACTAGCGGGGAGCTCCTACGAGCAGTACTTC
-	TRBV29-1	-	TRBJ2-5	CSVEDPAVIFEGTQYF	TGCAGCGTTGAAGACCCGGCAGTCATCTTCGAGGGGACCCAGTACTTC
TRBD2	TRBV29-1	many	TRBJ2-3	CSVVGLPSTDTQYF	TGCAGCGTTGTGGGACTACCTAGCACAGATACGCAGTATTTT
TRBD1	TRBV20-1	-	TRBJ2-5	CSAQDRVLQGTQYF	TGCAGTGCCCAGGACAGGGTTCTTCAAGGGACCCAGTACTTC
-	TRBV28	-	TRBJ2-3	CASSLYSHNRARTDTQYF	TGTGCCAGCAGTTTGTACTCGCACAATAGGGCCCGCACAGATACGCAGTATTTT
TRBD2	TRBV5-1	many	TRBJ2-3	CASSTYPTSGGTDTQYF	TGCGCCAGCAGCACCTACCCGACTAGCGGGGGTACAGATACGCAGTATTTT
-	TRBV25-1	-	TRBJ2-5	CASGSPGAHQETQYF	TGTGCCAGCGGTAGTCCGGGCGCGCACCAAGAGACCCAGTACTTC
-	TRBV5-6	once	TRBJ1-4	CASSYPGDEKLFF	TGTGCCAGCAGCTACCCCGGGGATGAAAAACTGTTTTTT
-	TRBV10-3	-	TRBJ2-3	CAISESRGTGPYDTQYF	TGTGCCATCAGTGAGTCGAGGGGGACGGGACCTTATGATACGCAGTATTTT
TRBD1	TRBV27	many	TRBJ1-5	CASSPGTGNSNQPQHF	TGTGCCAGCAGTCCAGGGACAGGGAATAGCAATCAGCCCCAGCATTTT
TRBD2	TRBV28	few	TRBJ2-6	CASSWGLAGANILTF	TGTGCCAGCAGTTGGGGACTAGCTGGGGCCAACATCCTGACTTTC
TRBD2	TRBV20-1	-	TRBJ2-5	CSARRGGRKGDEQYF	TGCAGTGCTAGACGGGGGGGCCGCAAGGGGGATGAGCAGTACTTC
TRBD2	TRBV27	-	TRBJ2-1	CASSPRTSGKTHEQFF	TGTGCCAGCAGTCCCCGGACTAGCGGGAAGACCCATGAGCAGTTCTTC
-	TRBV4-2	few	TRBJ1-1	CASSQIRGEDTEAFF	TGTGCCAGCAGCCAGATTAGAGGGGAGGACACTGAAGCTTTCTTT